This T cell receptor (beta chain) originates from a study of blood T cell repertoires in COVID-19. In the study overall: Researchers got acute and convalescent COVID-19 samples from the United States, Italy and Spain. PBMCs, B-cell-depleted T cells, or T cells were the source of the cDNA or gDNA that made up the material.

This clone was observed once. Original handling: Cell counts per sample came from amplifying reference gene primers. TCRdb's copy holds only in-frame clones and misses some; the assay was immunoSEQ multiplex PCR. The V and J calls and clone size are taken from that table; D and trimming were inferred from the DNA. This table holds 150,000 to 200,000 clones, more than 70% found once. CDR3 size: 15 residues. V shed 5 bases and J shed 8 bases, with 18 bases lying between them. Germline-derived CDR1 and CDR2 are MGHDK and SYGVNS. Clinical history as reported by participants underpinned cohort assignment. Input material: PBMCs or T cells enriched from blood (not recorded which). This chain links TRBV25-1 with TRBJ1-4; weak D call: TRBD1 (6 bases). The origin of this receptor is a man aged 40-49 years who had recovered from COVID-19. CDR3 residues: CASSRVTGSREKLFF. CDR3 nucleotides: TGTGCCAGCAGTCGGGTAACAGGGAGTCGGGAAAAACTGTTTTTT.